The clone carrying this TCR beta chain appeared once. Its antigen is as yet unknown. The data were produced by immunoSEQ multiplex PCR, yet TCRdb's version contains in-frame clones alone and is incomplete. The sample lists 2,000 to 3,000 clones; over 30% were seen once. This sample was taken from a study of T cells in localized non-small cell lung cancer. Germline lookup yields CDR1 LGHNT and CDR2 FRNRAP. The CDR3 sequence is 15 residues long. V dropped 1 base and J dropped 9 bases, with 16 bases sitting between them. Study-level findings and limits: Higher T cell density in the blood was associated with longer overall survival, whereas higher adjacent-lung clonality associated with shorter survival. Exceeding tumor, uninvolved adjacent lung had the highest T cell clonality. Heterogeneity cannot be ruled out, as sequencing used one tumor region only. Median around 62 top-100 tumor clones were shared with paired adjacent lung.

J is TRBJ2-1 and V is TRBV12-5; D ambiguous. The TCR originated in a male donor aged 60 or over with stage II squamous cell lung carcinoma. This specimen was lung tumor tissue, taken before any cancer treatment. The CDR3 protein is CASGLETPVTSEQFF. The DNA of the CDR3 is TGTGCTAGTGGTTTGGAGACTCCAGTCACCAGTGAGCAGTTCTTC.